The next 12 T cell receptor beta chains were all read from a single sample in a study of T cell changes during pregnancy in multiple sclerosis. Here immunoSEQ multiplex PCR was the method, and the copy in TCRdb shows in-frame clones only, minus some. The sample has just under 65,000 clones; 90% are singletons. The sample was peripheral blood, taken in the second trimester of pregnancy. The receptor set was obtained from a female donor in good health, enrolled as a control in a pregnancy study.

The chain uses TRBV10-3 and TRBJ2-7; perhaps TRBD1 as D (5 bases). The ends were cut back, 4 bases at V and 7 bases at J, with 20 bases in the middle. CDR1 and CDR2 (germline): ENHRY, SYGVKD. The CDR3 sequence is 15 residues long. The CDR3 here is CAISGGRARKEEQYF. The DNA for the CDR3 is TGTGCCATCAGTGGAGGCAGGGCCCGGAAGGAAGAGCAGTACTTC.

The V and J genes are TRBV5-1 and TRBJ2-1, with TRBD1 as a possible D gene (6 bases). Trimming removed 0 bases at V and 7 bases at J, with 11 bases between. This CDR3 has 14 residues. Germline values: CDR1 SGHRS, CDR2 YFSETQ. DNA for the CDR3: TGCGCCAGCAGCTTGGAACAGGGTACGAATGAGCAGTTCTTC. It yields the protein CASSLEQGTNEQFF.

The V gene is TRBV18, the J gene TRBJ2-7; the match to TRBD2 covers 10 bases. The V and J ends lost 5 bases and 6 bases, in that order; junction bases with no gene match: 10. The germline gives CDR1 KGHSH, CDR2 LQKENI. CDR3 size: 15 residues. CDR3 bases: TGTGCCAGCTCAGGACAGGGCGGGACTAGCGCCGAGCAGTACTTC. This sequence encodes CASSGQGGTSAEQYF.

This clone was detected once. The chain combines TRBV28 with TRBJ2-2; a possible D gene is TRBD2 (7 bases). The germline CDR1 and CDR2 sequences are MDHEN and SYDVKM. This CDR3 has 14 amino acids. V was trimmed by 8 bases and J by 6 bases, leaving 16 bases between them. The CDR3 DNA follows: TGTGCCAGCGGGGGGCTAGCGGCCTCCGGGGAGCTGTTTTTT. This sequence encodes CASGGLAASGELFF.

V and J are TRBV4-1 and TRBJ2-1, with D maybe TRBD1 (6 bases). The CDR3 contains 17 residues. Looked up from germline, CDR1 is MGHRA and CDR2 is YSYEKL. Trimming removed 0 bases from V and 0 bases from J, with 12 bases in between. CDR3 residues: CASSQDFRGHSYNEQFF. For the CDR3, the DNA is TGCGCCAGCAGCCAAGATTTCAGGGGTCACTCCTACAATGAGCAGTTCTTC.

The J gene is TRBJ1-2, the V gene TRBV6-4, with 7 bases aligning to TRBD1. The CDR3 sequence is 14 residues long. Unmatched junction bases numbered 11, after V lost 7 bases and J lost 6 bases. Germline V gives CDR1 MRHNA, CDR2 SNTAGT. Here the CDR3 DNA reads TGTGCCAGCACCGACAGGGAAGGAGGAGATGGCTACACCTTC. The encoded protein is CASTDREGGDGYTF.

The rearrangement uses TRBV6-1 and TRBJ2-5, with D perhaps matching TRBD1 (5 bases). This CDR3 region has 10 residues. In germline, CDR1 is MNHNS, CDR2 SASEGT. The germline V and J ends were trimmed by 8 bases and 9 bases, with 10 bases remaining between them. CDR3 in DNA: TGTGCCAGCGGCAAGGGGTCCCAGTACTTC. Translation: CASGKGSQYF.

This chain connects TRBV4-2 to TRBJ1-2, with 9 bases lining up with TRBD1. The germline gives CDR1 LGHNA, CDR2 YNFKEQ. With 4 bases clipped from V and 6 bases from J, the junction kept 9 bases outside the gene matches. The CDR3 runs 15 residues. CDR3 coding DNA: TGTGCCAGCAGCCGTCGGACAGGGGAAGAGAATGGCTACACCTTC. This encodes CASSRRTGEENGYTF.

J is TRBJ2-1 and V is TRBV19; 8 bases fit TRBD1. This CDR3 is 15 amino acids long. Germline loops: CDR1 LNHDA, CDR2 SQIVND (reference sequence). Unmatched junction bases numbered 11, after V lost 6 bases and J lost 7 bases. This chain's CDR3 is CASSTNRGTGNEQFF. In DNA, the CDR3 is TGTGCCAGTAGCACTAACAGGGGGACGGGAAATGAGCAGTTCTTC.

The chain combines TRBV2 with TRBJ1-6; D not resolved. CDR1 and CDR2 (germline): SNHLY, FYNNEI. The CDR3 has 12 residues. Trimming took 7 bases from V and 8 from J, leaving 9 bases between them. This chain's CDR3 is CASIKRDSPLHF. The CDR3, as DNA: TGTGCCAGCATTAAACGGGATTCACCCCTCCACTTT.

This clone has a single count. The gene calls are TRBV5-4 and TRBJ1-4; 7 positions agree with TRBD1. The length of the CDR3 is 15 residues. The V gene's germline CDR1 is SGHNT and CDR2 YYREEE (reference sequence). V was clipped by 5 bases and J by 6 bases; unmatched bases: 10. DNA of the CDR3: TGTGCCAGCAGAGTACAGGGGTTCGGGGATGAAAAACTGTTTTTT. This codes for CASRVQGFGDEKLFF.

This sequence joins TRBV28 and TRBJ2-7, with D uncertain. The CDR3 is 13 amino acids. Between the trimmed V and J ends, which lost 3 bases and 2 bases, there was a span of 8 bases. CDR1 is MDHEN, CDR2 SYDVKM, per germline. The DNA for the CDR3 is TGTGCCAGCAGTTTTGGCTCCACCTACGAGCAGTACTTC. Amino acid sequence: CASSFGSTYEQYF.